Each of the 6 T cell receptor beta chains below was sequenced from the same sample in a study of beta chain features in type 1 diabetes. The study, taken as a whole, reports: Researchers report that Type 1 diabetes patients had moderately but significantly shorter TCRB CDR3s across all four CD4+ subsets.

Sequenced material consisted of expressed TCRB transcripts (all of the isolated RNA was reverse transcribed). Measured with immunoSEQ multiplex PCR; TCRdb has only the in-frame clones, and not every one. The sample shows hundreds of thousands of clones, more than 12% of them seen only once. These TCRs' antigens remain unknown. The sample was naive CD4+ T cells from blood. The receptors shown here come from a man aged 18 to 29 with type 1 diabetes.

This clone has more than one count but fewer than ten. The chain carries TRBV5-6 and TRBJ1-4; D is uncertain. The V gene lost 0 bases and the J gene lost 4 bases, with 19 bases spanning the gap. CDR3 length: 18 amino acids. Looked up from germline, CDR1 is SGHDT and CDR2 is YYEEEE. CDR3 amino acids: CASSLAGQDGVFNEKLFF. CDR3 in DNA: TGTGCCAGCAGCTTGGCCGGCCAGGACGGAGTGTTTAATGAAAAACTGTTTTTT.

This clone was seen more than once but under ten times. Germline is not matched at one junction end, which may reflect a read error. The chain links TRBV5-4 to TRBJ1-3; the D is unclear. The CDR3 covers 15 residues. Per the germline V gene, CDR1 is SGHNT and CDR2 is YYREEE (reference sequence). CDR3 sequence (DNA): TGCGCCAGCAGCCAAGAGAGATCCCCTGGAAACACCATATATTTT. Translating gives CASSQERSPGNTIYF.

The chain has TRBV5-1 and TRBJ2-2, with D tentatively TRBD1 or TRBD2 (5 bases each). CDR3 length: 14 amino acids. The V end lost 5 bases, the J end lost 4 bases, and 12 bases lay between the germline ends. Germline CDR1 SGHRS, CDR2 YFSETQ. The CDR3 loop is CASSFGDLTGELFF. The CDR3 bases are TGCGCCAGCAGTTTCGGGGACCTCACCGGGGAGCTGTTTTTT.

This rearrangement joins TRBV15 to TRBJ2-3; 7 bases map to TRBD2. Germline CDR1 is LNHNV and CDR2 is YYDKDF (reference sequence). This CDR3 comprises 16 residues. With 3 bases clipped from V and 1 base from J, the junction kept 7 bases outside the gene matches. CDR3 sequence: CATSSGLAVRTDTQYF. In nucleotides, the CDR3 is TGTGCCACCAGCAGTGGCCTAGCGGTTCGCACAGATACGCAGTATTTT.

This rearrangement joins TRBV4-1 to TRBJ2-7; D perhaps matches TRBD2 (5 bases). The CDR3 runs to 16 residues. Between the trimmed V and J ends, which lost 1 base and 3 bases, there was a span of 16 bases. Germline V gives CDR1 MGHRA, CDR2 YSYEKL. CDR3 loop: CASSQGGRLADYEQYF. Written as DNA, the CDR3 is TGCGCCAGCAGCCAAGGTGGCAGGCTAGCCGACTACGAGCAGTACTTC.

The chain uses TRBV18 and TRBJ1-1; 8 bases line up with TRBD1. V dropped 7 bases and J dropped 5; count of bases not matched to a gene: 9. Germline assignment: CDR1 KGHSH and CDR2 LQKENI. The CDR3 is 14 residues long. The CDR3 sequence: CASWNRGMGTEAFF. The CDR3 DNA is TGTGCCAGCTGGAACAGGGGGATGGGGACTGAAGCTTTCTTT.